This T cell receptor (beta chain) derives from a study of beta chain features in type 1 diabetes. This clone was observed a few times. Since all of the isolated RNA was reverse transcribed, expressed TCRB transcripts were what got sequenced. Generated by immunoSEQ multiplex PCR, the TCRdb table keeps only in-frame clones and is missing some. Of about 250,000 clones in the sample, around 14% are singletons; the top ten hold about 0.024%. The CDR3 consists of 14 residues. The germline V gene has CDR1 SGHVS and CDR2 FQNEAQ. The V gene end was trimmed by 5 bases and the J gene end by 5 bases; junction bases not matched to a gene: 5.

The receptor was derived from a middle-aged woman in good health. The sequencing sample was made of naive CD4+ T cells from blood. The J gene is TRBJ2-7, the V gene TRBV7-8; 11 bases align to TRBD1. CDR3 sequence: CASSTGQGVDEQYF. The DNA of the CDR3 is TGTGCCAGCAGCACGGGACAGGGGGTTGACGAGCAGTACTTC.